This TCR beta chain was sequenced for a study of regulatory T cells in long-lasting Graves disease. Assembly of TCR beta libraries relied on iRepertoire HTBI primers together with Arm-PCR of CDR3 regions. TCRdb independently ran MiXCR on the multiplex PCR reads; one entry per CDR3 protein. The top ten clones hold about 12% of a sample with 530,000 or so distinct CDR3 sequences, about 16% of them seen once. The time point denotes: newly diagnosed GD, antithyroid drugs for less than 3 months. RNA isolated from PBMCs was used to make the TCR library. This CDR3 is built from 14 residues. The germline CDR1 and CDR2 sequences are SGDLS and YYNGEE. V lost 3 bases to trimming and J lost 10 bases; unmatched junction nucleotides: 4. These same data were also listed under a study on T cells in Graves' hyperthyroidism and ophthalmopathy. That paper notes: The HTBI primer set was used in a first-round RT-PCR of the TCR CDR3.

This sequence was found in a man aged 18-30 years with Graves disease. The chain couples TRBV9 to TRBJ2-1; 13 nucleotides match TRBD2. The sequences come from peripheral blood mononuclear cells (PBMCs), collected at new diagnosis, from a patient treated with antithyroid drugs. The CDR3 region is CASSAQGLAGEQFF. CDR3 nucleotides: TGTGCCAGCAGCGCTCAGGGACTAGCGGGGGAGCAGTTCTTC.